This T cell receptor beta chain came from a study of PD-1 blockade in classical Hodgkin lymphoma. Study results and caveats: According to reports, newly diagnosed patients had lower baseline TCR diversity than healthy donors, and relapsed/refractory patients had lower baseline TCR diversity still. Baseline diversity was lower in partial responders and progressors than complete responders.

All patients relapsed after autologous stem cell transplantation, and brentuximab vedotin exposure varied. Germline CDR1 and CDR2: MDHEN and SYDVKM. Trimming took 2 bases from V and 8 from J, leaving 12 bases between them. This CDR3 is 13 amino acids long. Of note for this clone: Antigen: not known.

Sequencing used immunoSEQ multiplex PCR; TCRdb keeps in-frame clones, though not all of them. The sample lists almost 100,000 clones, roughly 92% occurring once. The J gene is TRBJ1-1, the V gene TRBV28; tentative D call: TRBD1 (6 bases). The receptor comes from a human donor with classical Hodgkin lymphoma. This specimen consisted of peripheral blood mononuclear cells (PBMCs), obtained at baseline. The CDR3 coding sequence is TGTGCCAGCAGTTTACTACAGGGAGTCGAAGCTTTCTTT. Amino acid sequence: CASSLLQGVEAFF.